The 27 T cell receptor beta chains given below trace back to one sample, sequenced in a study of blood T cells in healthy people across ages. Primers used in a second PCR of about 6 to 11 cycles were a sample-barcoded 5' primer and a J-beta primer mix. TCRdb itself ran the 5' RACE reads through MiXCR, one entry per CDR3 protein. Of roughly 1.9 million distinct CDR3 sequences listed, around 42% were seen once; the top ten hold under 25%. Sequencing was done on a sample of blood. These receptors all stem from a human donor in good health.

The CDR3 loop reads CASSLFTGPQETQYF. Here the CDR3 DNA reads TGTGCCAGCAGCTTGTTTACAGGACCCCAAGAGACCCAGTACTTC. The chain carries TRBV5-6 and TRBJ2-5; the D gene is possibly TRBD1 (5 bases). CDR3 length equals 15 residues. Germline V gene data show CDR1 as SGHDT and CDR2 as YYEEEE. The V gene lost 1 base and the J gene lost 1 base, with 11 bases spanning the gap.

There are a few counts of this clonotype. The chain recombines TRBV12-3 or TRBV12-4 with TRBJ1-2, with 8 nucleotides matching TRBD1. There are 14 residues in the CDR3. The ends lost 6 bases at V and 2 bases at J; junction bases unmatched: 5. CDR3 residues: CASRGTGDNYGYTF. DNA of the CDR3: TGTGCCAGCAGGGGGACAGGAGACAACTATGGCTACACCTTC.

CDR3 region: CASSPYSSDTQYF. For the CDR3, the DNA is TGTGCCAGCAGTCCATACAGCTCAGATACGCAGTATTTT. This chain joins TRBV27 and TRBJ2-3; D is ambiguous. The CDR3 runs to 13 residues. V gave up 5 bases and J gave up 4 bases, with 10 bases separating them. Germline CDR1 and CDR2: MNHEY and SMNVEV (reference sequence).

The V gene is TRBV20-1, the J gene TRBJ1-2; 8 nucleotides align to TRBD1. This CDR3 comprises 18 residues. Trimming cost V 0 bases and J 2 bases; bases outside gene matches: 14. Germline lookup yields CDR1 DFQATT and CDR2 SNEGSKA (reference sequence). CDR3 sequence: CSARDPWADREKNYGYTF. The CDR3 nucleotides are TGCAGTGCTAGAGATCCCTGGGCGGACAGGGAAAAAAACTATGGCTACACCTTC.

V is TRBV9 and J is TRBJ1-4, with 7 positions matching TRBD1. V dropped 3 bases and J dropped 6; count of bases not matched to a gene: 5. The CDR3 is 14 amino acids. Germline V lookup: CDR1 SGDLS, CDR2 YYNGEE. CDR3 nucleotides: TGTGCCAGCAGCGCCGGACAGGCCGATGAAAAACTGTTTTTT. Its protein product is CASSAGQADEKLFF.

The chain joins TRBV12-3 or TRBV12-4 to TRBJ2-2; 8 bases fit TRBD1. The CDR3 loop spans 17 amino acids. V lost 5 bases, J lost 1 base, and 9 bases stayed unmatched. CDR3 sequence reads: CASSKRTGFRNTGELFF. The CDR3 DNA sequence: TGTGCCAGCAGTAAAAGGACAGGGTTTCGGAACACCGGGGAGCTGTTTTTT.

The genes are TRBV15 and TRBJ2-5, with TRBD1 as a possible D gene (5 bases). The V gene's germline CDR1 is LNHNV and CDR2 YYDKDF (reference sequence). Trimming left V 5 bases short and J 5 bases short, with 15 bases between. The CDR3 consists of 14 residues. CDR3 in DNA: TGTGCCACCAGCCGAGGACACGCCGGGGAGACCCAGTACTTC. This codes for CATSRGHAGETQYF.

V usage is TRBV5-1 and J usage is TRBJ2-1; maybe TRBD1 (6 bases). V lost 0 bases, J lost 6 bases, and 16 bases lay in between. Germline V gene sequence: CDR1 SGHRS, CDR2 YFSETQ. The CDR3 has 16 residues. CDR3 in DNA: TGCGCCAGCAGCTTGGAGGGGGACAAAACGCTCAATGAGCAGTTCTTC. Its translation is CASSLEGDKTLNEQFF.

The CDR3 reads CASSLVVGAADTQYF. As DNA, the CDR3 is TGTGCCAGCAGCTTAGTAGTCGGGGCGGCAGATACGCAGTATTTT. The chain combines TRBV7-2 with TRBJ2-3; D possibly uses TRBD1 or TRBD2 (5 bases each). Germline CDR1 and CDR2: SGHTA and FQGNSA. This CDR3 contains 15 residues. V was clipped by 1 base and J by 4 bases, with 12 bases between them.

The chain uses TRBV12-3 or TRBV12-4 and TRBJ2-1; 8 positions agree with TRBD2. The CDR3 contains 15 residues. J was trimmed by 5 bases and V by 4 bases; bases with no gene match: 7. CDR3: CASSSPTSEDNEQFF. CDR3 bases: TGTGCCAGCAGTTCCCCGACTAGCGAAGACAATGAGCAGTTCTTC.

This clonotype was observed a handful of times. V usage is TRBV20-1 and J usage is TRBJ2-5; 8 nucleotides agree with TRBD2. The CDR3 is made up of 13 amino acids. From germline, CDR1 is DFQATT and CDR2 SNEGSKA (reference sequence). Trimming took 6 bases from V and 5 from J; bases not matched to a gene: 8. CDR3 sequence reads: CSATTSVEETQYF. DNA for the CDR3: TGCAGTGCGACGACTAGCGTTGAGGAGACCCAGTACTTC.

V usage is TRBV6-2 or TRBV6-3 and J usage is TRBJ2-1, with 13 bases identical to TRBD2. This CDR3 comprises 19 residues. Germline CDR1 MNHEY, CDR2 SVGEGT. V was pared by 7 bases and J by 5 bases, with 17 bases of the junction left unmatched. The CDR3 DNA is TGTGCCAGCAACAACGGGACTAGCGGGGAGCCAAACCCAGACAATGAGCAGTTCTTC. Protein product: CASNNGTSGEPNPDNEQFF.

The rearrangement joins TRBV14 to TRBJ2-1; D uncertain. Trimming left V 3 bases short and J 10 bases short, with 10 bases between. This CDR3 spans 12 amino acids. CDR1 and CDR2 from the germline V gene are SGHDN and FVKESK. The CDR3: CASSQTELEQFF. The CDR3 bases are TGTGCCAGCAGCCAGACTGAACTAGAGCAGTTCTTC.

This chain links TRBV18 with TRBJ2-7; D call uncertain. V dropped 5 bases and J dropped 6 bases, with 11 bases sitting between them. The germline V gene encodes CDR1 KGHSH and CDR2 LQKENI. The CDR3 length is 12 residues. The chain's CDR3 is CASSIRVGEQYF. CDR3 DNA: TGTGCCAGCTCAATTAGAGTAGGCGAGCAGTACTTC.

V is TRBV7-8 and J is TRBJ1-1; D is possibly TRBD1 (5 bases). This CDR3 is 15 amino acids long. V was clipped by 3 bases and J by 3 bases, with 14 bases between them. Germline V gene sequence: CDR1 SGHVS, CDR2 FQNEAQ. DNA for the CDR3: TGTGCCAGCAGCTTTCCAATTGGGGGGGACACTGAAGCTTTCTTT. This codes for CASSFPIGGDTEAFF.

The chain joins TRBV2 to TRBJ2-7, with TRBD1 matching over 7 bases. V lost 7 bases and J lost 10; bases outside the gene matches: 10. In germline, CDR1 is SNHLY, CDR2 FYNNEI. The CDR3 runs to 12 residues. The CDR3 loop is CASMTRGNTQYF. The CDR3 DNA reads TGTGCCAGCATGACCAGGGGGAACACTCAGTACTTC.

The gene calls are TRBV6-1 and TRBJ1-1; D may be TRBD1 (5 bases). This CDR3 has 15 amino acids. Germline V gene data show CDR1 as MNHNS and CDR2 as SASEGT. Trimming cost V 6 bases and J 1 base, with 15 bases left between them. CDR3 in amino acids: CASSEDGGTNTEAFF. For the CDR3, the DNA is TGTGCCAGCAGCGAGGATGGAGGGACGAACACTGAAGCTTTCTTT.

V usage is TRBV29-1 and J usage is TRBJ2-1; no clear D. V was pared by 6 bases and J by 7 bases, with 22 bases between. The CDR3 loop spans 15 amino acids. Per the germline V gene, CDR1 is SQVTM and CDR2 is ANQGSEA. CDR3 in DNA: TGCAGCGTCCCAAAAGATAGTGGCGATTTTAATGAGCAGTTCTTC. Translation gives CSVPKDSGDFNEQFF.

The table lists this clonotype with a few counts. The V and J genes are TRBV13 and TRBJ1-1, with D perhaps matching TRBD1 (6 bases). Germline V gene lookup returns CDR1 PRHDT and CDR2 FYEKMQ (reference sequence). With 3 bases removed from V and 10 bases from J, the gap between germline ends came to 18 bases. The CDR3 loop spans 14 amino acids. Here the CDR3 reads CASSLAGAAVLAFF. As DNA, the CDR3 is TGTGCCAGCAGCTTGGCAGGGGCGGCTGTACTAGCTTTCTTT.

This clonotype appeared a few times. The rearrangement uses TRBV7-9 and TRBJ2-7, with TRBD1 matching over 7 bases. The CDR3 has 16 residues. V dropped 3 bases and J dropped 0; count of bases not matched to a gene: 8. Germline V gene data show CDR1 as SEHNR and CDR2 as FQNEAQ (reference sequence). In nucleotides, the CDR3 is TGTGCCAGCAGCTTGGGGGACAGTAGGAGCTCCTACGAGCAGTACTTC. It encodes CASSLGDSRSSYEQYF.

There are a few counts of this clonotype. This chain joins TRBV29-1 and TRBJ2-5; D is unresolved. CDR1 and CDR2 (germline): SQVTM, ANQGSEA. Trimming took 5 bases from V and 3 from J, leaving 7 bases between them. CDR3 length: 11 residues. Here the CDR3 DNA reads TGCAGCGTTCATGACAAAGAGACCCAGTACTTC. It translates to CSVHDKETQYF.

The J gene is TRBJ2-2, the V gene TRBV28; tentative D call: TRBD2 (6 bases). Between the trimmed V and J ends, which lost 7 bases and 4 bases, there was a span of 16 bases. This CDR3 has 15 residues. Per germline, CDR1 MDHEN and CDR2 SYDVKM. The CDR3 DNA reads TGTGCCAGCAAGCCGGGGGATCGCGTCACCGGGGAGCTGTTTTTT. Translation gives CASKPGDRVTGELFF.

The chain links TRBV12-3 or TRBV12-4 to TRBJ1-5; no reliable D call. V was cut by 3 bases and J by 6 bases, with 9 bases left in between. The CDR3 consists of 13 residues. The CDR3 is CASSFDIRQPQHF. The CDR3 DNA follows: TGTGCCAGCAGTTTCGATATACGTCAGCCCCAGCATTTT.

This clonotype was counted only a few times. CDR3 region: CASSLGSGVREQYF. The DNA for the CDR3 is TGTGCCAGCAGCTTAGGTTCGGGGGTACGCGAGCAGTACTTC. The V and J genes are TRBV7-9 and TRBJ2-7; D might be TRBD2 (6 bases). CDR3 length: 14 amino acids. Germline CDR1 is SEHNR and CDR2 is FQNEAQ (reference sequence). V shed 1 base and J shed 6 bases, with 13 bases lying between them.

This sequence joins TRBV3-1 and TRBJ1-1, with D unclear. V was pared by 1 base and J by 9 bases, with 9 bases between. Germline-derived CDR1 and CDR2 are LGHDT and YNNKEL (reference sequence). This CDR3 has 12 amino acids. CDR3 sequence: CASSQGQGQAFF. Here the CDR3 DNA reads TGTGCCAGCAGCCAAGGACAAGGACAAGCTTTCTTT.

This sequence joins TRBV29-1 and TRBJ2-4; D is uncertain. This CDR3 contains 13 residues. Trimming left V 5 bases short and J 13 bases short, with 21 bases between. Germline V gene sequence: CDR1 SQVTM, CDR2 ANQGSEA. The CDR3 DNA reads TGCAGCGTTAGCCGCGGTCCCTACAATGAGCAGTACTTC. It is translated as CSVSRGPYNEQYF.

This clonotype was seen a handful of times. The chain has TRBV28 and TRBJ2-7; a possible D gene is TRBD1 (6 bases). The germline CDR1 and CDR2 sequences are MDHEN and SYDVKM. The CDR3 sequence is 13 residues long. Trimming took off 10 bases at V and 2 bases at J, with 15 bases between the two ends. The CDR3 DNA follows: TGTGCCACGACGACAGGCACCCCCTACGAGCAGTACTTC. This gives the protein CATTTGTPYEQYF.